Each of the 14 T cell receptor beta chains below was sequenced from the same sample in a study of patients and donors after allogeneic stem cell transplantation. TCRdb re-called the RT-PCR reads through MiXCR, storing one row per CDR3 protein. The table includes roughly 250,000 distinct CDR3 sequences, 14% detected once. The sequencing input was blood, either unsorted or a sorted T cell fraction (not recorded which). The receptors come from a human donor who was either an allogeneic HSCT recipient or a stem cell or donor lymphocyte infusion donor (not recorded which). It is not recorded whose cells these are; they may come from a transplant donor.

This clonotype was counted ten times or more. CDR3 sequence reads: CASSPSRTYGYTF. The DNA of the CDR3 is TGCGCCAGCAGCCCGTCCAGGACCTATGGCTACACCTTC. The V gene is TRBV5-1, the J gene TRBJ1-2, with D hard to call. In germline, CDR1 is SGHRS, CDR2 YFSETQ. Trimming left V 4 bases short and J 4 bases short, with 11 bases between. The CDR3 consists of 13 residues.

This clonotype showed up many times. The gene calls are TRBV10-3 and TRBJ2-2; no firm D call. Trimming took off 3 bases at V and 7 bases at J, with 12 bases between the two ends. The germline V gene has CDR1 ENHRY and CDR2 SYGVKD. The length of the CDR3 is 14 residues. The DNA of the CDR3 is TGTGCCATCAGTGAAGCTCCCCAACGCGGGGAGCTGTTTTTT. As protein: CAISEAPQRGELFF.

The chain has TRBV27 and TRBJ2-5; TRBD1 is a possible D gene (6 bases). The germline V gene encodes CDR1 MNHEY and CDR2 SMNVEV (reference sequence). Trimming removed 6 bases at V and 1 base at J, with 12 bases between. The CDR3 sequence is 14 residues long. This CDR3 reads CASRLQGIQETQYF. In DNA, the CDR3 is TGTGCCAGCAGGCTGCAGGGGATCCAAGAGACCCAGTACTTC.

This clonotype came up many times. CDR3 sequence: CASSLGESARAKNIQYF. The CDR3 DNA is TGTGCCAGCAGCTTAGGGGAATCAGCGAGAGCCAAAAACATTCAGTACTTC. The chain uses TRBV7-9 and TRBJ2-4; unclear D gene. CDR1 is SEHNR, CDR2 FQNEAQ, per germline (reference sequence). The CDR3 has 17 amino acids. V was cut by 1 base and J by 0 bases, with 13 bases left in between.

This clonotype came up many times. This chain links TRBV28 with TRBJ2-1; TRBD2 agrees at 8 bases. The germline gives CDR1 MDHEN, CDR2 SYDVKM. V was clipped by 5 bases and J by 7 bases; unmatched bases: 7. The CDR3 runs 14 residues. The CDR3 is CASSVAGSVNEQFF. The CDR3 region has the DNA TGTGCCAGCAGTGTAGCGGGATCAGTAAATGAGCAGTTCTTC.

Many counts were recorded for this clonotype. This sequence joins TRBV11-2 and TRBJ1-6; D is perhaps TRBD1 (5 bases). V lost 4 bases and J 5 bases, leaving 9 bases between the germline ends. The germline gives CDR1 SGHAT, CDR2 FQNNGV. This CDR3 has 14 amino acids. The CDR3 here is CASSWGRDNSPLHF. The CDR3 bases are TGTGCCAGCAGCTGGGGCAGGGATAATTCACCCCTCCACTTT.

This clonotype was seen many times. The V call is TRBV12-3 or TRBV12-4, the J call TRBJ2-1; 10 bases are a match to TRBD2. J gave up 8 bases and V 3 bases, and 4 bases lay outside the gene matches. CDR3 length: 14 amino acids. CDR3 coding DNA: TGTGCCAGCAGTTTGGGACTAGCGTTGGATGAGCAGTTCTTC. Translation: CASSLGLALDEQFF.

This clonotype was seen more than once but under ten times. J is TRBJ1-1 and V is TRBV20-1; D is perhaps TRBD1 (5 bases). The germline CDR1 and CDR2 sequences are DFQATT and SNEGSKA (reference sequence). The V end was cut by 4 bases, the J end by 4 bases, with 13 bases between. The CDR3 has 13 residues. In DNA form, the CDR3 reads TGCAGTGCTACCGGACCCGGGGGCACTGAAGCTTTCTTT. Its protein product is CSATGPGGTEAFF.

V gene TRBV7-7 combines with J gene TRBJ2-3, with TRBD2 matching over 13 bases. Germline lookup yields CDR1 SSHAT and CDR2 FNYEAQ (reference sequence). CDR3 length equals 19 residues. The V gene end was trimmed by 5 bases and the J gene end by 0 bases; junction bases not matched to a gene: 11. The CDR3: CASSQTALGLAGSTDTQYF. In nucleotides, the CDR3 is TGTGCCAGCAGCCAAACGGCCTTGGGACTAGCGGGGAGCACAGATACGCAGTATTTT.

This clonotype has only a few counts. The chain is built from TRBV2 and TRBJ1-2; 9 bases fit TRBD1. With V trimmed by 11 bases and J by 0 bases, 4 bases remained unmatched. This CDR3 comprises 13 residues. Germline loops: CDR1 SNHLY, CDR2 FYNNEI. CDR3 amino acids: CAGGTGTNYGYTF. CDR3 sequence (DNA): TGTGCCGGGGGGACAGGGACTAACTATGGCTACACCTTC. Supplemented by reference TRBV2 and TRBJ1-2, the full variable domain reads EPEVTQTPSHQVTQMGQEVILRCVPISNHLYFYWYRQILGQKVEFLVSFYNNEISEKSEIFDDQFSVERPDGSNFTLKIRSTKLEDSAMYFCAGGTGTNYGYTFGSGTRLTVV.

This chain connects TRBV7-3 to TRBJ2-1; TRBD2 matches at 11 bases. The CDR3 is made up of 15 amino acids. In germline, CDR1 is SGHTA, CDR2 FQGTGA. J lost 7 bases, V lost 4 bases, and 6 bases had no gene match. The CDR3 nucleotides read TGTGCCAGCAGCTGGGCTAGCGGGGGGAGGAATGAGCAGTTCTTC. It codes for CASSWASGGRNEQFF. Combining the CDR3 with reference TRBV7-3 and TRBJ2-1 gives the whole variable domain GAGVSQTPSNKVTEKGKYVELRCDPISGHTALYWYRQSLGQGPEFLIYFQGTGAADDSGLPNDRFFAVRPEGSVSTLKIQRTERGDSAVYLCASSWASGGRNEQFFGPGTRLTVL.

This clonotype has more than one count but fewer than ten. The chain couples TRBV7-2 to TRBJ1-2, with TRBD1 as a possible D gene (5 bases). V was pared by 0 bases and J by 4 bases, with 15 bases between. The germline gives CDR1 SGHTA, CDR2 FQGNSA. The CDR3 covers 16 residues. CDR3 protein: CASSLAAGVSGYGYTF. Written as DNA, the CDR3 is TGTGCCAGCAGCTTAGCCGCGGGGGTTAGTGGCTATGGCTACACCTTC.

The rearrangement joins TRBV2 to TRBJ2-5; 9 bases agree with TRBD1. Unmatched junction bases numbered 4, after V lost 2 bases and J lost 6 bases. CDR1 and CDR2 from the germline V gene are SNHLY and FYNNEI. This CDR3 is 14 amino acids long. The CDR3 DNA sequence: TGTGCCAGCAGTGAACGGACAGGGGTAAAGACCCAGTACTTC. Protein: CASSERTGVKTQYF. Based on the CDR3 plus reference TRBV2 and TRBJ2-5, the full variable domain is EPEVTQTPSHQVTQMGQEVILRCVPISNHLYFYWYRQILGQKVEFLVSFYNNEISEKSEIFDDQFSVERPDGSNFTLKIRSTKLEDSAMYFCASSERTGVKTQYFGPGTRLLVL.

This clonotype appeared many times. The rearrangement uses TRBV15 and TRBJ2-4, with a tentative D call TRBD2 (6 bases). V was cut by 1 base and J by 6 bases, with 10 bases left in between. The CDR3 sequence is 14 residues long. Germline-derived CDR1 and CDR2 are LNHNV and YYDKDF (reference sequence). In nucleotides, the CDR3 is TGTGCCACCAGCAGAGGAGGGACTCCAAACATTCAGTACTTC. Its protein product is CATSRGGTPNIQYF.